This T cell receptor (beta chain) was documented in a study of identical twins. Study-level results: Fewer insertions characterized abundant cord blood beta clonotypes, whereas memory repertoires showed none. Twins showed weaker excess sharing in their beta out-of-frame sequences.

It was template switching that added a universal primer site, and there were unique molecular identifiers on the cDNA. TCRdb independently ran MiXCR on the 5' RACE reads; one entry per CDR3 protein. Altogether roughly 200,000 distinct CDR3 sequences are present, about 7.5% being singletons, with the ten largest covering around 2.1%. This clonotype was seen only a few times. The antigen is unknown. Germline trimming cut 8 bases from V and 7 bases from J; bases unmatched to any gene: 8. The CDR3 sequence is 13 residues long. Germline V gives CDR1 LNHDA, CDR2 SQIVND (reference sequence). This same sample was also taken into another study, of yellow fever vaccine responses in identical twins.

This clonotype was obtained from a woman aged 18 to 35 in good health. V and J are TRBV19 and TRBJ1-2, with 9 bases matching TRBD1. The sequenced sample consisted of memory (CD45RO+) T cells sorted from blood. The CDR3: CASGYRGRGGYTF. Here the CDR3 DNA reads TGTGCCAGTGGATACAGGGGGCGCGGTGGCTACACCTTC.